This T cell receptor beta chain was found in a study of regulatory T cells in long-lasting Graves disease. Overall study context: Persistent Graves' disease denoted over 5 years of antithyroid drugs plus positive TSH receptor antibodies. General observations from the study: TRBV28, TRBJ1-2 and TRBJ2-5 emerged as the favored segments in persistent disease.

Specified time point: persistent/refractory GD, antithyroid drugs over 5 years with positive TRAb. PBMC RNA served as the TCR library source. With 3 bases removed from V and 2 bases from J, the gap between germline ends came to 17 bases. The CDR3 loop spans 16 amino acids. CDR1 and CDR2 from the germline V gene are LNHNV and YYDKDF (reference sequence). Arm-PCR of CDR3 regions with iRepertoire HTBI primers generated TCR beta libraries. TCRdb analysed the multiplex PCR reads with MiXCR anew, one entry per CDR3 protein. Here the sample spans hundreds of thousands of distinct CDR3 sequences, less than 25% being singletons. Only a few counts were recorded for this clonotype. Its matching antigen is unknown.

The sequences come from peripheral blood mononuclear cells (PBMCs), collected when the disease was refractory, from a patient treated with antithyroid drugs. V and J are TRBV15 and TRBJ2-7; D gene unclear. The source of this sequence is a female donor with Graves disease. The chain's CDR3 is CATSSWFGERAYEQYF. CDR3 sequence (DNA): TGTGCCACCAGCAGTTGGTTTGGGGAAAGAGCCTACGAGCAGTACTTC.